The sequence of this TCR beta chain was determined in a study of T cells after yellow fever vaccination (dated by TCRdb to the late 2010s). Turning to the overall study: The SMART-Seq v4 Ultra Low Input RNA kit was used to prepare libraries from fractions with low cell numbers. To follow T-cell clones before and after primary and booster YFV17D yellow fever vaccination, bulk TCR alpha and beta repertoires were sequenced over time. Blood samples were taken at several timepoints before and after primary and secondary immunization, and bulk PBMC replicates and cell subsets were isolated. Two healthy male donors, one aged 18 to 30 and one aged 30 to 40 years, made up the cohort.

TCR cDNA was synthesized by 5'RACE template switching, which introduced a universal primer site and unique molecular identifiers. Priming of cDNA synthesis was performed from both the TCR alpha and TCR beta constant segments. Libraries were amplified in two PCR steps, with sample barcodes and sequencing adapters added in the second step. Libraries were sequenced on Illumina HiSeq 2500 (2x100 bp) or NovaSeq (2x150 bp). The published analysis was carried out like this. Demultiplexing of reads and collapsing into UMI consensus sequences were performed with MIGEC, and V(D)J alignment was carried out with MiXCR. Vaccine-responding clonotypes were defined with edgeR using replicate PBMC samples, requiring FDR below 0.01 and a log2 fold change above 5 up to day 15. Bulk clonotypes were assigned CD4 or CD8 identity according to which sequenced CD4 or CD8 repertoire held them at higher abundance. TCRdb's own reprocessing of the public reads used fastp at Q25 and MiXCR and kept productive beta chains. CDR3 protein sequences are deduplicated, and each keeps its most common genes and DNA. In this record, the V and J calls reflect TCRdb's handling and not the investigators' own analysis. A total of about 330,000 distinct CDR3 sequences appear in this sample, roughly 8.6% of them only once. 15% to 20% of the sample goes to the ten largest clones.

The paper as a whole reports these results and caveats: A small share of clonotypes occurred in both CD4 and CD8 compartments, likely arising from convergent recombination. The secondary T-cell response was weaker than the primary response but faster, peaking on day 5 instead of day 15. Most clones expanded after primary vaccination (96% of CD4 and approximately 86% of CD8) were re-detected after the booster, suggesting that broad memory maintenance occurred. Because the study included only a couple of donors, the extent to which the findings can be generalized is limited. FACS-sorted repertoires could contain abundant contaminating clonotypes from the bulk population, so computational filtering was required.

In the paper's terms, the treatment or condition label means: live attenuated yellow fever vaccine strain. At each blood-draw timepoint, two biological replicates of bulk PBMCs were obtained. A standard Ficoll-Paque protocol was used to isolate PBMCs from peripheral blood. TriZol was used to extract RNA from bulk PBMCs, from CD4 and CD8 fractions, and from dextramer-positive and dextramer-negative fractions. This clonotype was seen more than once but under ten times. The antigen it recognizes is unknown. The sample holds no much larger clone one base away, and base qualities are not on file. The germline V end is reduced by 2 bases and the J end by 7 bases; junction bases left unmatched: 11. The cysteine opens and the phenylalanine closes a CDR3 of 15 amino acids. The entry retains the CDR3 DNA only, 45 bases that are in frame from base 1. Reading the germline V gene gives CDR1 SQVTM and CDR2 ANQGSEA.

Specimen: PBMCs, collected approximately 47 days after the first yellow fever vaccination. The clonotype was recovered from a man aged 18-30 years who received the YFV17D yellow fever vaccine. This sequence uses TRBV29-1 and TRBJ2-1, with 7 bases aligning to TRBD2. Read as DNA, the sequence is TGCAGCGTTGAATGGGCTGGACTAGATTATAATGAGCAGTTCTTC. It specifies CSVEWAGLDYNEQFF.